One and the same sample provided the 31 T cell receptor beta chains below, sequenced in a study of blood T cells in healthy people across ages. Sample-barcoded 5' priming and a J-beta primer mix drove a second PCR of 7 to 11 cycles. TCRdb analysed the 5' RACE reads with MiXCR anew, one entry per CDR3 protein. The sample holds 1,300,000 or so distinct CDR3 sequences, 55% to 75% seen once. Sequencing was carried out using blood. These receptors all stem from a man younger than 35 in good health.

The rearrangement joins TRBV20-1 to TRBJ2-5; possibly TRBD1 for D (6 bases). The CDR3 is 13 amino acids. The germline V gene has CDR1 DFQATT and CDR2 SNEGSKA (reference sequence). V shed 5 bases and J shed 2 bases, with 12 bases lying between them. This chain's CDR3 is CSAETGQQETQYF. The CDR3 DNA reads as TGCAGTGCTGAAACAGGACAGCAAGAGACCCAGTACTTC.

Written as DNA, the CDR3 is TGTGCCAGTAGTTCAAGACTAGCGGGAGATAACGGGGAGCTGTTTTTT. Translated, it gives CASSSRLAGDNGELFF. V is TRBV19 and J is TRBJ2-2; 12 bases match TRBD2. Germline V CDR1 and CDR2: LNHDA, SQIVND (reference sequence). The CDR3 is made up of 16 amino acids. Trimming took 5 bases from V and 7 from J; bases not matched to a gene: 8.

The chain recombines TRBV28 with TRBJ2-7; TRBD1 might be the D (6 bases). V lost 3 bases and J 2 bases, leaving 17 bases between the germline ends. This CDR3 region has 16 residues. Per the germline V gene, CDR1 is MDHEN and CDR2 is SYDVKM. CDR3 loop: CASSFEDSLWPYEQYF. CDR3 nucleotide sequence: TGTGCCAGCAGTTTTGAGGACAGTCTATGGCCCTACGAGCAGTACTTC.

The genes are TRBV27 and TRBJ2-1; TRBD2 might be the D (6 bases). With 4 bases removed from V and 3 bases from J, the gap between germline ends came to 13 bases. Germline V CDR1 and CDR2: MNHEY, SMNVEV (reference sequence). The CDR3 has 15 residues. CDR3 sequence reads: CASSWRDWDYNEQFF. The CDR3 DNA follows: TGTGCCAGCAGTTGGCGGGACTGGGACTACAATGAGCAGTTCTTC.

This rearrangement joins TRBV3-1 to TRBJ1-2; 7 bases are shared with TRBD1. The CDR3 sequence is 14 residues long. The junction had 11 bases not matched to a gene; V was cut back by 5 bases and J by 8 bases. The germline gives CDR1 LGHDT, CDR2 YNNKEL (reference sequence). The CDR3 DNA sequence: TGTGCCAGCAGCAAGGACAGGCCCGAGAACGGCTACACCTTC. Translation: CASSKDRPENGYTF.

The chain couples TRBV7-8 to TRBJ1-1; D unclear. Germline CDR1 SGHVS, CDR2 FQNEAQ. Trimming took 5 bases from V and 4 from J, leaving 14 bases between them. The CDR3 contains 14 residues. This chain's CDR3 is CASSPRSDGTEAFF. CDR3 nucleotides: TGTGCCAGCAGCCCTAGGTCGGACGGCACTGAAGCTTTCTTT.

With respect to this clonotype: An end of the junction does not agree with germline; a read error may underlie this. J is TRBJ2-1 and V is TRBV5-4, with TRBD2 matching 10 bases. The CDR3 contains 14 residues. Per germline, CDR1 SGHNT and CDR2 YYREEE (reference sequence). The CDR3 coding sequence is TGTCCCAGCAGCTTGAGGCTAGCGGGAGCTGAGCAGTTCTTC. Residues: CPSSLRLAGAEQFF.

This clonotype was seen only a few times. The chain couples TRBV29-1 to TRBJ2-1, with D tentatively TRBD2 (7 bases). Germline CDR1 SQVTM, CDR2 ANQGSEA. The V gene lost 5 bases and the J gene lost 5 bases, with 25 bases spanning the gap. The CDR3 covers 17 residues. CDR3 coding DNA: TGCAGCGTTTTCCCTACGGGAGGCGGAACAGGGAACAATGAGCAGTTCTTC. Translation gives CSVFPTGGGTGNNEQFF.

The chain is built from TRBV3-1 and TRBJ2-7; no firm D call. The DNA end is more similar to TRBJ2-5, so the J call may be wrong. Looked up from germline, CDR1 is LGHDT and CDR2 is YNNKEL (reference sequence). This CDR3 has 14 amino acids. Written as DNA, the CDR3 is TGTGCCAGCAGCCAAGAGCAATCGCTAGAGACCCAGTACTTC. As protein: CASSQEQSLETQYF.

Notes on this clonotype: A junction end diverges from the germline sequence, so it may reflect a read error. The rearrangement joins TRBV2 to TRBJ1-1, with no clear D. Germline assignment: CDR1 SNHLY and CDR2 FYNNEI. CDR3 size: 12 residues. Written as DNA, the CDR3 is TGCGCCAGCACTTTGTGGAGCACTGAAGCTTTCTTT. Its translation: CASTLWSTEAFF.

The chain links TRBV4-1 to TRBJ2-1; 7 bases match TRBD1. The end of the DNA aligns better with TRBJ2-7, so the J call may be wrong. CDR3 length: 15 residues. CDR1 MGHRA and CDR2 YSYEKL come from the germline V gene. The CDR3 nucleotides are TGCGCCAGCAGCCTTCGACAGGGAACCTACAATGAGCAGTACTTC. Amino acids: CASSLRQGTYNEQYF.

This clonotype was recorded at least ten times. The DNA for the CDR3 is TGTGCCAGCAGTCGGGCTAACTATGGCTACACCTTC. Its protein is CASSRANYGYTF. The chain has TRBV12-3 or TRBV12-4 and TRBJ1-2; D is unresolved. This CDR3 contains 12 residues. V dropped 5 bases and J dropped 0 bases, with 4 bases sitting between them.

A single count supports this clonotype. The V gene is TRBV7-8, the J gene TRBJ2-5, with a tentative D call TRBD2 (5 bases). This CDR3 has 14 amino acids. Germline values: CDR1 SGHVS, CDR2 FQNEAQ. Trimming pared 5 bases from V and 3 bases from J, leaving 13 bases between. For the CDR3, the DNA is TGTGCCAGCAGCAGGAGGACCAACGAAGAGACCCAGTACTTC. Protein: CASSRRTNEETQYF.

This clonotype occurred a few times. The chain has TRBV4-1 and TRBJ1-5; D is undetermined. Germline V gene lookup returns CDR1 MGHRA and CDR2 YSYEKL. This CDR3 has 14 amino acids. Trimming stripped 1 base from V and 5 bases from J, with 9 bases between. As DNA, the CDR3 is TGCGCCAGCAGCCAAGTGGATCCGTATCAGCCCCAGCATTTT. Its protein is CASSQVDPYQPQHF.

This clonotype was found a few times. This chain links TRBV6-2 or TRBV6-3 with TRBJ2-3; D may be TRBD2 (5 bases). CDR1 is MNHEY, CDR2 SVGEGT, per germline. V shed 1 base and J shed 2 bases, with 10 bases lying between them. The CDR3 totals 15 residues. CDR3 region: CASSYLDLTTDTQYF. CDR3 sequence (DNA): TGTGCCAGCAGTTACTTGGACTTGACCACAGATACGCAGTATTTT.

V usage is TRBV2 and J usage is TRBJ1-4, with D hard to call. V lost 4 bases to trimming and J lost 2 bases, with 8 bases between them. Germline V CDR1 and CDR2: SNHLY, FYNNEI. CDR3 length: 14 amino acids. The CDR3 DNA sequence: TGTGCCAGCAGTGTAGAAGGGACTAATGAAAAACTGTTTTTT. This gives the protein CASSVEGTNEKLFF.

This clonotype was counted between two and nine times. The chain recombines TRBV4-1 with TRBJ2-7; D not resolved. V lost 3 bases and J lost 0, with 6 bases in between. This CDR3 spans 13 amino acids. Germline-derived CDR1 and CDR2 are MGHRA and YSYEKL. The CDR3 sequence: CASSHQPSYEQYF. The CDR3 DNA reads TGCGCCAGCAGCCACCAGCCCTCCTACGAGCAGTACTTC.

The table lists this clonotype with a few counts. The rearrangement uses TRBV29-1 and TRBJ2-3, with TRBD2 matching over 9 bases. The CDR3 is 15 residues long. The ends lost 4 bases at V and 4 bases at J; junction bases unmatched: 9. Germline V CDR1 and CDR2: SQVTM, ANQGSEA. The CDR3 region is CSVVLAGGSADTQYF. CDR3 in DNA: TGCAGCGTTGTACTAGCGGGCGGGAGCGCAGATACGCAGTATTTT.

J is TRBJ2-7 and V is TRBV2; D is undetermined. The assigned J gene may be wrong: the sequence end matches TRBJ2-5 better. Germline CDR1 is SNHLY and CDR2 is FYNNEI. The length of the CDR3 is 12 residues. The CDR3 sequence: CASATTPETQYF. The CDR3 DNA sequence: TGTGCCAGCGCAACTACGCCAGAGACCCAGTACTTC.

The chain links TRBV5-1 to TRBJ1-4; the match to TRBD1 covers 7 bases. V was pared by 2 bases and J by 5 bases, with 6 bases of the junction left unmatched. CDR3 length equals 15 residues. Germline CDR1 is SGHRS and CDR2 is YFSETQ. As DNA, the CDR3 is TGCGCCAGCAGCTTCGTCCCGGGACAGAATGAAAAACTGTTTTTT. As protein: CASSFVPGQNEKLFF. Using reference TRBV5-1 and TRBJ1-4 for the parts outside the CDR3, the full variable domain is KAGVTQTPRYLIKTRGQQVTLSCSPISGHRSVSWYQQTPGQGLQFLFEYFSETQRNKGNFPGRFSGRQFSNSRSEMNVSTLELGDSALYLCASSFVPGQNEKLFFGSGTQLSVL.

V and J are TRBV7-9 and TRBJ1-2, with 8 positions matching TRBD1. Germline V gene data show CDR1 as SEHNR and CDR2 as FQNEAQ (reference sequence). This CDR3 spans 14 amino acids. The trim removed 5 bases at V and 7 bases at J, leaving 9 bases unmatched. CDR3 region: CASSRQDREFGYTF. The CDR3 DNA reads as TGTGCCAGCAGCAGACAGGACAGGGAGTTTGGCTACACCTTC.

In its sample, this clonotype was seen once. The junction does not match germline at one end; this may be a read error. The chain employs TRBV7-8 and TRBJ2-3; tentative D call: TRBD2 (6 bases). There are 15 residues in the CDR3. Germline CDR1 is SGHVS and CDR2 is FQNEAQ. The CDR3 loop reads CAGSPLAASTDTQYF. CDR3 sequence (DNA): TGTGCCGGCAGCCCACTAGCAGCTAGCACAGATACGCAGTATTTT.

J is TRBJ1-6 and V is TRBV18; D perhaps matches TRBD1 (6 bases). Trimming pared 3 bases from V and 5 bases from J, leaving 11 bases between. The CDR3 consists of 15 residues. The V gene's germline CDR1 is KGHSH and CDR2 LQKENI. The DNA for the CDR3 is TGTGCCAGCTCACCGGGGAGGACAGATAATTCACCCCTCCACTTT. Translating it yields CASSPGRTDNSPLHF. The complete variable domain, with remaining parts taken from reference TRBV18 and TRBJ1-6, reads NAGVMQNPRHLVRRRGQEARLRCSPMKGHSHVYWYRQLPEEGLKFMVYLQKENIIDESGMPKERFSAEFPKEGPSILRIQQVVRGDSAAYFCASSPGRTDNSPLHFGNGTRLTVT.

This sequence joins TRBV3-1 and TRBJ2-5; perhaps TRBD2 as D (5 bases). Deletions cut 6 bases from V and 7 bases from J, with 12 bases between. Looked up from germline, CDR1 is LGHDT and CDR2 is YNNKEL (reference sequence). The CDR3 loop spans 12 amino acids. The CDR3 nucleotides read TGTGCCAGCAGAGCGGACCGGGCGACCCAGTACTTC. Translating gives CASRADRATQYF.

This clonotype showed up just once. The rearrangement joins TRBV27 to TRBJ2-3; no clear D. The V and J ends lost 5 bases and 2 bases respectively, with 17 bases between them. The V gene's germline CDR1 is MNHEY and CDR2 SMNVEV (reference sequence). CDR3 length equals 16 residues. The CDR3 DNA sequence: TGTGCCAGCAGTCCCGTTGGGCTCGGACCCACAGATACGCAGTATTTT. Protein product: CASSPVGLGPTDTQYF.

The V gene is TRBV6-1, the J gene TRBJ2-1; D uncertain. The CDR3 totals 13 residues. V gave up 1 base and J gave up 6 bases, with 7 bases separating them. Per the germline V gene, CDR1 is MNHNS and CDR2 is SASEGT. CDR3: CASSEDLGNEQFF. The CDR3 bases are TGTGCCAGCAGTGAAGACCTGGGCAATGAGCAGTTCTTC.

The V call is TRBV20-1, the J call TRBJ2-1, with D tentatively TRBD2 (7 bases). Germline values: CDR1 DFQATT, CDR2 SNEGSKA (reference sequence). The CDR3 consists of 13 residues. V was pared by 3 bases and J by 9 bases, with 15 bases between. The CDR3 DNA follows: TGCAGTGCTAGTCTGGCGGGGGCGGGTGAGCAGTTCTTC. It is translated as CSASLAGAGEQFF.

This clonotype turned up a few times. The chain is built from TRBV20-1 and TRBJ2-6; D remains unclear. Between the trimmed V and J ends, which lost 5 bases and 4 bases, there was a span of 3 bases. The CDR3 is 11 residues long. Germline V lookup: CDR1 DFQATT, CDR2 SNEGSKA (reference sequence). The CDR3, as DNA: TGCAGTGCTCAGGGGGCCAACGTCCTGACTTTC. Its protein is CSAQGANVLTF.

This sequence joins TRBV12-3 or TRBV12-4 and TRBJ1-5; perhaps TRBD1 as D (5 bases). V was trimmed by 6 bases and J by 3 bases, leaving 9 bases between them. This CDR3 spans 13 amino acids. CDR3 coding DNA: TGTGCCAGCAGAATAGGGGACAATCAGCCCCAGCATTTT. Translating it yields CASRIGDNQPQHF.

The V and J genes are TRBV7-8 and TRBJ2-3, with TRBD1 as a possible D gene (6 bases). The V end lost 3 bases, the J end lost 0 bases, and 13 bases lay between the germline ends. CDR1 and CDR2 (germline): SGHVS, FQNEAQ. This CDR3 has 16 amino acids. CDR3 nucleotides: TGTGCCAGCAGCTTCCTGGACAGCCTTAGCACAGATACGCAGTATTTT. It is translated as CASSFLDSLSTDTQYF. The full variable domain, its missing parts supplied by reference TRBV7-8 and TRBJ2-3, is GAGVSQSPRYKVAKRGQDVALRCDPISGHVSLFWYQQALGQGPEFLTYFQNEAQLDKSGLPSDRFFAERPEGSVSTLKIQRTQQEDSAVYLCASSFLDSLSTDTQYFGPGTRLTVL.

This clonotype has just one count. The chain is built from TRBV6-2 or TRBV6-3 and TRBJ1-5; 7 positions agree with TRBD1. Germline CDR1 reads MNHEY; CDR2 reads SVGEGT. The trim removed 4 bases at V and 2 bases at J, leaving 5 bases unmatched. This CDR3 is 15 amino acids long. The CDR3 region has the DNA TGTGCCAGCAGTTTTACAGGGGTGGGCAATCAGCCCCAGCATTTT. This gives the protein CASSFTGVGNQPQHF.